A selection of T cell receptor beta chains follows, all from one sample in a study of T cells in Graves' hyperthyroidism and ophthalmopathy. A single record per CDR3 protein comes from TCRdb applying MiXCR to the multiplex PCR reads. This table has a few hundred thousand distinct CDR3 sequences, roughly 15% appearing once. Specimen: blood. The receptors shown here come from a woman in her 30s with Graves' ophthalmopathy. The CDR3 runs from the conserved cysteine through the conserved F or W. A D gene is named only where the DNA matches it firmly. Where a row states a size, it is once, few, many or the class of an expanded clone; other rows omit it.

V gene,D gene,J gene,clone size,CDR3 DNA,CDR3 protein
TRBV28,NA,TRBJ1-5,many,TGTGCCAGCAGTTCCCCCCTAATAAGGCCCCAGCATTTT,CASSSPLIRPQHF
TRBV2,NA,TRBJ1-1,many,TGTGCCACCTCCCCGGACCTAGACACTGAAGCTTTCTTT,CATSPDLDTEAFF
TRBV20-1,TRBD1,TRBJ1-1,many,TGCAGTGCTAGGGTTCCCACAGGGGTTGAAGCTTTCTTT,CSARVPTGVEAFF
TRBV5-1,NA,TRBJ1-1,many,TGCGCCAGCAGCTTGGAACCGACAGCCTTGAACACTGAAGCTTTCTTT,CASSLEPTALNTEAFF
TRBV9,NA,TRBJ2-3,many,TGTGCCAGCAACCCTGGTGAGGCAGATACGCAGTATTTT,CASNPGEADTQYF
TRBV20-1,NA,TRBJ1-5,many,TGCAGTGCTAGAGATCGGGGTAGAAGCAATCAGCCCCAGCATTTT,CSARDRGRSNQPQHF
TRBV28,TRBD1,TRBJ1-5,NA,TGTGCCAGCGGACAGGGTAGCAATCAGCCCCAGCATTTT,CASGQGSNQPQHF
TRBV12-3/TRBV12-4,TRBD2,TRBJ2-5,NA,TGTGCCAGCAGTCACCGAGGTAGCGGGGTTGTAGGGGAGACCCAGTACTTC,CASSHRGSGVVGETQYF
TRBV6-1,TRBD2,TRBJ2-3,NA,TGTGCCAGCCGGGGGGGGATCCGCACAGATACGCAGTATTTT,CASRGGIRTDTQYF
TRBV2,TRBD1,TRBJ1-6,many,TGTGCCACCCGGGACAGCCTCTTCTCCTATAATTCACCCCTCCACTTT,CATRDSLFSYNSPLHF
TRBV4-2,NA,TRBJ2-5,few,TGTGCCAGCAGCCAAGAGGCTACCCAAGGGGCGACCCAGTACTTC,CASSQEATQGATQYF
TRBV29-1,NA,TRBJ1-1,many,TGCAGCGTTGAAGGGATGGGCACTGAAGCTTTCTTT,CSVEGMGTEAFF
TRBV29-1,TRBD2,TRBJ2-2,NA,TGCAGCGTTACCTCGCACCGGGGGGGCCACGACACCGGGGAGCTGTTTTTT,CSVTSHRGGHDTGELFF
TRBV7-2,NA,TRBJ2-4,many,TGTGCCAGCAGCTTTAGGGTAGCCAAAAACATTCAGTACTTC,CASSFRVAKNIQYF
TRBV11-2,TRBD1,TRBJ2-1,many,TGTGCCAGCAGCTTTAGGACAGGGGGGGGTCAACAGCAGTTCTTC,CASSFRTGGGQQQFF
TRBV6-1,NA,TRBJ1-6,NA,TGTGCCAGCAGTACGACAGTTGATTCACCCCTCCACTTT,CASSTTVDSPLHF